These 7 T cell receptor beta chains were sequenced from one sample in a study of blood T cell repertoires in COVID-19. Produced via immunoSEQ multiplex PCR; TCRdb's table is partial and in-frame only. Of some 110,000 clones in the sample, approximately 72% are singletons; the top ten hold approximately 20%. Sample: peripheral blood. The receptors stem from a woman between 70 and 85 years old with acute or convalescent COVID-19.

This clone was observed once. This chain uses TRBV6-6 with TRBJ2-7; a weak D match, TRBD2 (6 bases). This CDR3 region has 17 residues. CDR1 and CDR2 from the germline V gene are MNHNY and SVGAGI (reference sequence). The ends were cut back, 6 bases at V and 6 bases at J, with 27 bases in the middle. CDR3 DNA sequence: TGTGCCAGCAGCCGACGGGCGATCGGGGGAATACCGGTCGAGCAGTACTTC. Its translation: CASSRRAIGGIPVEQYF.

DNA of the CDR3: TGTGCCAGCAGATCGAGCGGGGCTCACTACGAGCAGTACTTC. This codes for CASRSSGAHYEQYF. The chain couples TRBV6-5 to TRBJ2-7; 7 nucleotides match TRBD2. Germline CDR1 MNHEY, CDR2 SVGAGI. The J segment lost 3 bases and the V segment lost 6 bases, leaving 8 bases of the junction unmatched. The CDR3 is 14 amino acids.

This rearrangement joins TRBV2 to TRBJ1-2; 7 nucleotides align to TRBD1. The V and J ends lost 6 bases and 0 bases, in that order; junction bases with no gene match: 7. From germline, CDR1 is SNHLY and CDR2 FYNNEI. The CDR3 is made up of 15 amino acids. The CDR3 DNA sequence: TGTGCCAGCAGGACAGGGATCTCCACTAACTATGGCTACACCTTC. Amino acid sequence: CASRTGISTNYGYTF. Complete variable domain (other parts from reference TRBV2 and TRBJ1-2): EPEVTQTPSHQVTQMGQEVILRCVPISNHLYFYWYRQILGQKVEFLVSFYNNEISEKSEIFDDQFSVERPDGSNFTLKIRSTKLEDSAMYFCASRTGISTNYGYTFGSGTRLTVV.

A few counts support this clone. V and J are TRBV4-2 and TRBJ2-6; D possibly corresponds to TRBD2 (7 bases). The germline CDR1 and CDR2 sequences are LGHNA and YNFKEQ. This CDR3 has 18 residues. Trimming left V 4 bases short and J 0 bases short, with 16 bases between. As DNA, the CDR3 is TGTGCCAGCAGCCTCTCGGGGGGCGCTAGCTCTGGGGCCAACGTCCTGACTTTC. Amino acids: CASSLSGGASSGANVLTF.

This rearrangement joins TRBV6-5 to TRBJ2-7; 9 bases line up with TRBD1. Germline values: CDR1 MNHEY, CDR2 SVGAGI. The CDR3 sequence is 12 residues long. V shed 5 bases and J 6 bases; nucleotides not matched to a gene: 2. CDR3 nucleotide sequence: TGTGCCAGCAGTCCACAGGGGGCCGAGCAGTACTTC. It encodes CASSPQGAEQYF.

In this sample, this clone turned up many times. V usage is TRBV28 and J usage is TRBJ1-6, with 9 nucleotides matching TRBD1. This CDR3 comprises 15 residues. In germline, CDR1 is MDHEN, CDR2 SYDVKM. V dropped 8 bases and J dropped 10; count of bases not matched to a gene: 12. The CDR3 region has the DNA TGTGCCAGCGTTCCCAGAGACAGGGGGAGATCACCCCTCCACTTT. As protein: CASVPRDRGRSPLHF.

In this sample, this clone turned up once. The chain recombines TRBV5-5 with TRBJ2-1, with TRBD1 matching over 7 bases. Trimming at V came to 4 bases and at J to 4 bases, leaving 14 bases not matched to a gene. The CDR3 totals 17 residues. Germline lookup yields CDR1 SGHKS and CDR2 YYEKEE (reference sequence). CDR3: CASSTASLTGTYNEQFF. As DNA, the CDR3 is TGTGCCAGCAGCACGGCCTCCTTGACAGGGACGTACAATGAGCAGTTCTTC.